This TCR beta chain was documented in a study of blood T cell repertoires in COVID-19. Study information: Italy, Spain and the United States were the sources of the convalescent and acute COVID-19 samples. T cells, B-cell-depleted T cells, or PBMCs provided the cDNA or gDNA that served as material.

Repertoires were generated with immunoSEQ multiplex PCR, while TCRdb's copy carries only in-frame clones and drops some. The sample shows over 350,000 clones, 75% to 90% of them seen only once. Looked up from germline, CDR1 is MNHNS and CDR2 is SASEGT. With V trimmed by 2 bases and J by 6 bases, 6 bases remained unmatched. The CDR3 contains 14 residues. Specimen: peripheral blood. The source of this sequence is a woman in her twenties or thirties with active or convalescent COVID-19. V gene TRBV6-1 combines with J gene TRBJ1-1; 7 bases agree with TRBD1. CDR3 sequence reads: CASSEFPGGAEAFF. The CDR3 region has the DNA TGTGCCAGCAGTGAATTCCCAGGGGGAGCTGAAGCTTTCTTT.